This entry concerns a single T cell receptor beta chain. Its antigen is still unknown. CDR1 is SGHTA and CDR2 is FQGNSA in the germline V gene. The CDR3 extends over 11 amino acids. Between the trimmed V and J ends, which lost 3 bases and 5 bases, there was a span of 3 bases. Sequencing was performed with immunoSEQ multiplex PCR; in TCRdb, only in-frame clones are kept and a portion is missing. This table holds approximately 120,000 clones, around 87% found once. These data originate in a study of T cell responses to AZD1222 COVID-19 vaccine. General study findings and limits: Across the whole spike, CD4 TCRs peaked at regions 160-218 and 743-854. Donors skewed white British and female; clonal diversity was possibly underestimated.

Sequencing was performed on peripheral blood, taken on day 0 of AZD1222 vaccination. V gene TRBV7-2 combines with J gene TRBJ2-3; no reliable D call. The clonotype originates from an adult in good health. Written as DNA, the CDR3 is TGTGCCAGCAGCTTTGAAGATACGCAGTATTTT. It translates to CASSFEDTQYF.